These T cell receptor beta chains were read from a single sample in a study of T-cell reconstitution after alpha-beta-depleted transplantation in children. TCRdb ran MiXCR on the PCR reads and lists one entry per CDR3 protein. The table lists a few hundred thousand distinct CDR3 sequences, roughly 21% of them singletons, with around 4% in the top ten. Sequences were derived from PBMCs from the stem cell graft donor, sampled from the stem cell graft. These receptors all come from a human donor who donated a stem cell graft to a child with acute myeloid leukemia. Each CDR3 is given with its conserved first and last residue. D genes are given only for firm matches. Only some rows state a clone size, as once, few, many or a class for expanded clones.

J gene,D gene,V gene,clone size,CDR3 protein
TRBJ2-1,TRBD2,TRBV18,once,CASSPGLAGADNEQFF
TRBJ2-3,TRBD2,TRBV5-1,few,CASSLAQREGLDTQYF
TRBJ1-1,.,TRBV9,.,CASSKGTLNTEAFF
TRBJ2-5,.,TRBV7-2,.,CASSLVVGVEETQYF
TRBJ2-1,TRBD2,TRBV28,.,CASGGLGLYNEQFF
TRBJ2-1,TRBD2,TRBV12-3/TRBV12-4,few,CASSSGTSGRDSTSNEQFF
TRBJ2-1,.,TRBV5-1,few,CASSKDPYYNEQFF
TRBJ2-7,TRBD1,TRBV11-2,.,CASSLGDRVYEQYF
TRBJ2-5,.,TRBV12-3/TRBV12-4,.,CASSLYRQAQETQYF
TRBJ2-1,TRBD2,TRBV27,.,CASSVPPVMAGGNEQFF
TRBJ2-1,.,TRBV15,few,CATSRGIGRGRYEQFF
TRBJ2-2,TRBD1,TRBV12-3/TRBV12-4,.,CASSPLGQVYTGELFF